This is a list of T cell receptor beta chains from one sample in a study of neurological immune-mediated disorders. Using its own MiXCR run on the 5' RACE reads, TCRdb lists one record per CDR3 protein. Among about 120,000 distinct CDR3 sequences listed, 3.2% were seen once. The specimen was PBMCs. These receptors originate from a woman aged 30 to 39 with multiple sclerosis. Each CDR3 is given with its conserved first and last residue. Each record gives: V gene, J gene, clone size, D gene, CDR3 DNA, CDR3 protein. The D gene is left open where the match is weak. Sizes are listed as how often the clone was seen (once, few, many) or a class if it is expanded.

>TRBV28|TRBJ2-2|many|NA
TGTGCCAGCAGTCCCCCGGGAGGGGAGCTGTTTTTT
CASSPPGGELFF
>TRBV5-1|TRBJ2-1|many|TRBD2
TGCGCCAGCAGCTGGAGGGCGGGGGGGCCGAGGAATGAGCAGTTCTTC
CASSWRAGGPRNEQFF
>TRBV27|TRBJ2-3|many|NA
TGTGCCAGCAGTTTGAGGGGATCAGATACGCAGTATTTT
CASSLRGSDTQYF
>TRBV6-2/TRBV6-3|TRBJ1-1|few|NA
TGTGACAGCAGTTTTGGGGGCACTGAAGCTTTCTTT
CDSSFGGTEAFF
>TRBV29-1|TRBJ2-5|many|NA
TGCAGCGTAGACGACGCGGGCCAAGAGACCCAGTACTTC
CSVDDAGQETQYF
>TRBV10-2|TRBJ2-1|many|TRBD1
TGCGCCAGCAGTAAGTGGCAGGGGGCTTATGAGCAGTTCTTC
CASSKWQGAYEQFF
>TRBV7-8|TRBJ2-2|many|NA
TGTGCCAGCAGACCAACTACCACGGGAGTACGTACCGGGGAGCTGTTTTTT
CASRPTTTGVRTGELFF
>TRBV7-2|TRBJ1-1|many|NA
TGTGCCAGCAGCGTAGGACAGAGGGCCGATGAAGCTTTCTTT
CASSVGQRADEAFF
>TRBV20-1|TRBJ2-3|many|NA
TGCAGTGCAGAGTACAGGCGTTCGACAGATACGCAGTATTTT
CSAEYRRSTDTQYF
>TRBV6-2/TRBV6-3|TRBJ1-2|many|TRBD1
TGTGCCAGCGAAGCCTACGGGGACAGATACTATGGCTACACCTTC
CASEAYGDRYYGYTF
>TRBV7-6|TRBJ2-1|many|NA
TGTGCCAGCAGCTTCCGGAGCGAGTACAATGAGCAGTTCTTC
CASSFRSEYNEQFF
>TRBV4-2|TRBJ1-6|many|NA
TGTGCCAGCAGGGGGGGGGAGGATTCACCCCTCCACTTT
CASRGGEDSPLHF
>TRBV20-1|TRBJ2-1|many|TRBD2
TGCAGTGCTCTAGCGGCTGAGCAGTTCTTC
CSALAAEQFF
>TRBV10-3|TRBJ1-2|many|NA
TGTGCCATCAGTGAGTCCGCAGGGAATGGCTACACCTTC
CAISESAGNGYTF
>TRBV20-1|TRBJ2-3|many|TRBD2
TGCAGTGCTAGAGTTAGCGGGTCGGGCACAGATACGCAGTATTTT
CSARVSGSGTDTQYF
>TRBV20-1|TRBJ1-5|many|NA
TGCAGTGCTACCCAACTGGGCGGAGGGGATCAGCCCCAGCATTTT
CSATQLGGGDQPQHF
>TRBV11-2|TRBJ2-3|few|TRBD2
TGTGCCAGCAGCTCCGAAGCTAGCGGAGGGCGTGATATGACGCAGTATTTT
CASSSEASGGRDMTQYF
>TRBV20-1|TRBJ2-3|many|NA
TGCAGTGCTAGACTACGGGACATAGATACGCAGTATTTT
CSARLRDIDTQYF
>TRBV20-1|TRBJ2-1|many|NA
TGCAGTGCTAGACAGGGAGGCGCCTACAATGAGCAGTTCTTC
CSARQGGAYNEQFF
>TRBV5-1|TRBJ2-5|many|TRBD2
TGCGCCAGCAGCTTCGGTCAGGGACTATTAGAGACCCAGTACTTC
CASSFGQGLLETQYF